Shown below are 14 T cell receptor beta chains from a single sample sequenced in a study of T cells in Graves' hyperthyroidism and ophthalmopathy. Amplification of TCR beta CDR3 regions was performed using RNA transcripts as template. Primed by the HTBI set, a first-round RT-PCR was run on the TCR CDR3. A single record per CDR3 protein comes from TCRdb applying MiXCR to the multiplex PCR reads. Of under 600,000 distinct CDR3 sequences listed, roughly a sixth are singletons. The sample consisted of blood. Every receptor here comes from a woman aged 40 to 50 with Graves' ophthalmopathy.

V and J are TRBV28 and TRBJ2-7; D not certain. The CDR3 consists of 12 residues. The germline V gene encodes CDR1 MDHEN and CDR2 SYDVKM. The V end was cut by 3 bases, the J end by 6 bases, with 9 bases between. In DNA form, the CDR3 reads TGTGCCAGCAGTTTTTTTACGGGCGAGCAGTACTTC. It is translated as CASSFFTGEQYF.

This clonotype was seen many times. The rearrangement links TRBV5-1 to TRBJ1-6; 8 bases match TRBD1. CDR1 SGHRS and CDR2 YFSETQ come from the germline V gene. Unmatched junction bases numbered 13, after V lost 3 bases and J lost 8 bases. The CDR3 runs 17 residues. The CDR3, as DNA: TGCGCCAGCAGCTCGGGACCCACCGGGACAGGCTATTCACCCCTCCACTTT. It codes for CASSSGPTGTGYSPLHF.

This clonotype was observed many times. This chain links TRBV12-3 or TRBV12-4 with TRBJ2-1, with 9 bases aligning to TRBD1. Trimming removed 6 bases from V and 8 bases from J; junction bases left unmatched: 8. CDR3 length equals 14 residues. DNA of the CDR3: TGTGCCAGCAGCCACCGGGACAGGGAAGATGAGCAGTTCTTC. Protein product: CASSHRDREDEQFF.

This clonotype was observed many times. CDR3 nucleotides: TGTGCCAGCTCACCCATGCTCCCGAACACCGGGGAGCTGTTTTTT. Translation gives CASSPMLPNTGELFF. The rearrangement joins TRBV18 to TRBJ2-2, with D hard to call. The CDR3 has 15 amino acids. Germline assignment: CDR1 KGHSH and CDR2 LQKENI. V was pared by 3 bases and J by 0 bases, with 8 bases between. Combining the CDR3 with reference TRBV18 and TRBJ2-2 gives the whole variable domain NAGVMQNPRHLVRRRGQEARLRCSPMKGHSHVYWYRQLPEEGLKFMVYLQKENIIDESGMPKERFSAEFPKEGPSILRIQQVVRGDSAAYFCASSPMLPNTGELFFGEGSRLTVL.

At least ten counts were recorded for this clonotype. The chain has TRBV10-3 and TRBJ2-5; TRBD2 matches 8 bases. Germline loops: CDR1 ENHRY, CDR2 SYGVKD. The ends lost 6 bases at V and 2 bases at J; junction bases unmatched: 5. This CDR3 is 14 amino acids long. The CDR3 bases are TGTGCCATCAGCTCCGGGACTAGTCAAGAGACCCAGTACTTC. It yields the protein CAISSGTSQETQYF.

This clonotype was seen more than once but under ten times. The genes are TRBV12-3 or TRBV12-4 and TRBJ1-5; D remains unclear. With 6 bases removed from V and 0 bases from J, the gap between germline ends came to 6 bases. The CDR3 contains 13 residues. CDR3 in DNA: TGTGCCAGCAGGCCAGGTAGCAATCAGCCCCAGCATTTT. Translation gives CASRPGSNQPQHF.

This clonotype was counted a few times. The chain is built from TRBV20-1 and TRBJ2-7; D perhaps matches TRBD2 (5 bases). Germline CDR1 is DFQATT and CDR2 is SNEGSKA (reference sequence). The CDR3 consists of 12 residues. With 3 bases removed from V and 2 bases from J, the gap between germline ends came to 8 bases. CDR3 sequence reads: CSASPSTYEQYF. CDR3 in DNA: TGCAGTGCTAGTCCTAGCACCTACGAGCAGTACTTC.

This clonotype was seen only a few times. The chain has TRBV19 and TRBJ2-7; the D gene is possibly TRBD1 (5 bases). CDR3 length equals 15 residues. Germline values: CDR1 LNHDA, CDR2 SQIVND (reference sequence). Trimming left V 10 bases short and J 3 bases short, with 22 bases between. CDR3 sequence: CATRGWQGSLYEQYF. CDR3 coding DNA: TGTGCCACGAGAGGCTGGCAGGGAAGTCTCTACGAGCAGTACTTC.

The rearrangement uses TRBV19 and TRBJ2-1, with D tentatively TRBD2 (5 bases). The CDR3 is made up of 17 amino acids. V gave up 6 bases and J gave up 6 bases, with 24 bases separating them. CDR1 and CDR2 from the germline V gene are LNHDA and SQIVND (reference sequence). The CDR3 bases are TGTGCCAGTAGCCCCTCCGTGAGAGGGATAATTGGCAATGAGCAGTTCTTC. It encodes CASSPSVRGIIGNEQFF.

V gene TRBV29-1 combines with J gene TRBJ1-2; the D gene is possibly TRBD1 (5 bases). The CDR3 extends over 14 amino acids. Looked up from germline, CDR1 is SQVTM and CDR2 is ANQGSEA. The V end lost 5 bases, the J end lost 1 base, and 14 bases lay between the germline ends. The DNA of the CDR3 is TGCAGCGTTCGTGGGGGGGTGGGTAACTATGGCTACACCTTC. This sequence encodes CSVRGGVGNYGYTF.

This clonotype was detected only a few times. This chain links TRBV27 with TRBJ2-2, with D hard to call. V lost 8 bases and J lost 1, with 5 bases in between. The CDR3 consists of 12 residues. Germline V gene lookup returns CDR1 MNHEY and CDR2 SMNVEV (reference sequence). The CDR3 DNA reads as TGTGCCAGCCTCGGGAACACCGGGGAGCTGTTTTTT. The encoded protein is CASLGNTGELFF.

There are many counts of this clonotype. This chain links TRBV3-1 with TRBJ2-3; possibly TRBD2 for D (7 bases). The CDR3 totals 14 residues. Germline-derived CDR1 and CDR2 are LGHDT and YNNKEL (reference sequence). The ends were cut back, 5 bases at V and 4 bases at J, with 13 bases in the middle. As DNA, the CDR3 is TGTGCCAGCAGCTCTCCGGGGGGCCCAGATACGCAGTATTTT. The encoded protein is CASSSPGGPDTQYF.

The gene calls are TRBV12-3 or TRBV12-4 and TRBJ2-2; TRBD1 agrees at 7 bases. Trimming removed 6 bases from V and 6 bases from J; junction bases left unmatched: 7. The CDR3 sequence is 14 residues long. In nucleotides, the CDR3 is TGTGCCAGCAGCCCCTACAGGGGATCCGGGGAGCTGTTTTTT. Translated: CASSPYRGSGELFF.

V and J are TRBV20-1 and TRBJ1-4, with unresolved D. The CDR3 has 14 amino acids. Germline V gene sequence: CDR1 DFQATT, CDR2 SNEGSKA (reference sequence). V shed 1 base and J shed 8 bases, with 14 bases lying between them. The CDR3 DNA is TGCAGTGCTAGAGGGCCTGGACCCGGAGAAAAACTGTTTTTT. Translation: CSARGPGPGEKLFF.